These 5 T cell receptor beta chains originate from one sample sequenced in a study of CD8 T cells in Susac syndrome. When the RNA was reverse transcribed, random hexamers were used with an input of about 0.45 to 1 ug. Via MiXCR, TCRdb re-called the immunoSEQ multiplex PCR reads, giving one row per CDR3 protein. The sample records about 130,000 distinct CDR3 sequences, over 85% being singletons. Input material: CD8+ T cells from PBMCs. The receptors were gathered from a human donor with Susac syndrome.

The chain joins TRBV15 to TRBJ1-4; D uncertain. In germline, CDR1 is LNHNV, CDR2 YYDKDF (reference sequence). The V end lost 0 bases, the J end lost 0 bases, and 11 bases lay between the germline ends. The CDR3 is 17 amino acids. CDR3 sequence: CATSRDPPIATNEKLFF. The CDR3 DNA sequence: TGTGCCACCAGCAGAGATCCGCCCATCGCAACTAATGAAAAACTGTTTTTT.

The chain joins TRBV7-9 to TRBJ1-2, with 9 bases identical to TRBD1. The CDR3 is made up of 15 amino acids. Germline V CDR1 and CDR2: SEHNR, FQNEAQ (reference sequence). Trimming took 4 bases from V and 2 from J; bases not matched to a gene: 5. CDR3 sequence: CASSCRDRDNYGYTF. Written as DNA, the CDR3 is TGTGCCAGCAGCTGCCGGGACAGGGACAACTATGGCTACACCTTC. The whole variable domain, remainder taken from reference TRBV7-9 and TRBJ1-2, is DTGVSQNPRHKITKRGQNVTFRCDPISEHNRLYWYRQTLGQGPEFLTYFQNEAQLEKSRLLSDRFSAERPKGSFSTLEIQRTEQGDSAMYLCASSCRDRDNYGYTFGSGTRLTVV.

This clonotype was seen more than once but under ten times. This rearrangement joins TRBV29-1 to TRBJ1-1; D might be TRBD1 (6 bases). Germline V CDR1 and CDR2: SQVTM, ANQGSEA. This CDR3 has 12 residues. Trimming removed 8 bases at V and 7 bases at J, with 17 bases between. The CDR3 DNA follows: TGCAGCTGCTGGACAGCCACGAATGAAGCTTTCTTT. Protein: CSCWTATNEAFF. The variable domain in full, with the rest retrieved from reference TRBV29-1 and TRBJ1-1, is SAVISQKPSRDICQRGTSLTIQCQVDSQVTMMFWYRQQPGQSLTLIATANQGSEATYESGFVIDKFPISRPNLTFSTLTVSNMSPEDSSIYLCSCWTATNEAFFGQGTRLTVV.

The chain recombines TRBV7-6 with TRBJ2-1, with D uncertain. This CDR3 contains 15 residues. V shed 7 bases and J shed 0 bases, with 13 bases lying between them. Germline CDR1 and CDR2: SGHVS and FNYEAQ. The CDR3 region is CASTPGPSSYNEQFF. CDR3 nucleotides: TGTGCCAGCACCCCCGGCCCAAGCTCCTACAATGAGCAGTTCTTC.

As DNA, the CDR3 is TGTGCCAGCAGCCCGGGACTAGCCGCCCATGAGCAGTTCTTC. It translates to CASSPGLAAHEQFF. This chain uses TRBV4-2 with TRBJ2-1; TRBD2 aligns across 9 bases. Unmatched junction bases numbered 6, after V lost 4 bases and J lost 8 bases. Germline V CDR1 and CDR2: LGHNA, YNFKEQ. This CDR3 comprises 14 residues.